This T cell receptor beta chain came from a study of patients and donors after allogeneic stem cell transplantation. This clonotype was seen repeatedly, ten times or more. The CDR3 has 14 residues. Trimming stripped 5 bases from V and 4 bases from J, with 14 bases between. CDR1 SQVTM and CDR2 ANQGSEA come from the germline V gene. TCRdb re-derived calls from the RT-PCR reads in MiXCR, one entry per CDR3 protein. The sample consists of roughly 880,000 distinct CDR3 sequences, over 15% of them appearing once. The chain uses TRBV29-1 and TRBJ2-2; D may be TRBD2 (5 bases). This clonotype originated in a human donor who was either an allogeneic HSCT recipient or a stem cell or donor lymphocyte infusion donor (not recorded which). It is not recorded whose cells these are; they may come from a transplant donor. The sequenced sample consisted of blood, either unsorted or a sorted T cell fraction (not recorded which). The CDR3 spells CSVRGLRGTGELFF. The CDR3 coding sequence is TGCAGCGTTCGAGGACTCAGAGGCACCGGGGAGCTGTTTTTT.